The rows below give T cell receptor beta chains drawn from one sample of a study of CD8+CD57+ T cells in acquired aplastic anemia. TCRdb recomputed calls from the reads with MiXCR, one row per CDR3 protein. The sample lists 150,000 to 180,000 distinct CDR3 sequences, approximately 52% occurring once. Sequenced sample: sorted CD4+, CD8+, or CD8+CD57+ T cells (not recorded which) from PBMCs. These receptors were obtained from a human donor with aplastic anemia. The CDR3 runs from the conserved cysteine through the conserved F or W. Each record gives: J gene, V gene, CDR3 length, D gene, clone size, CDR3 DNA, CDR3 protein. The D gene is left open where the match is weak. Not all rows give a size; the values are once, few, many and, for expanded clones, a class.

TRBJ1-1 TRBV6-1 14 TRBD1 NA TGTGCCAGCAGTGGGACAGGGGGGGTCACTGAAGCTTTCTTT CASSGTGGVTEAFF
TRBJ2-1 TRBV29-1 15 NA many TGCAGCGTTGAAGGTTTGGGGGCTAGGATGAGTGAGCAGTTCTTC CSVEGLGARMSEQFF
TRBJ2-7 TRBV20-1 13 TRBD1 NA TGCAGTGCTGAGGACAGGGCCTCCTACGAGCAGTACTTC CSAEDRASYEQYF
TRBJ2-1 TRBV7-8 15 TRBD2 many TGTGCCAGCAGCTTCCGCGGGGGCTCCTACAATGAGCAGTTCTTC CASSFRGGSYNEQFF
TRBJ2-5 TRBV19 15 TRBD2 NA TGTGCCAGTAGGCTAGCGGGGGTGAAGGGAGAGACCCAGTACTTC CASRLAGVKGETQYF
TRBJ2-7 TRBV19 13 NA many TGTGCCAGTAGTATAGTCCTATCCCACGAGCAGTACTTC CASSIVLSHEQYF
TRBJ2-1 TRBV27 15 TRBD1 few TGTGCCAGCAGTTTAGGGGCAGGGGGTTGGAATGAGCAGTTCTTC CASSLGAGGWNEQFF
TRBJ2-7 TRBV2 15 NA NA TGTGCCAGCAGTGCCCCGACGGAGGGCTCCTACGAGCAGTACTTC CASSAPTEGSYEQYF
TRBJ1-6 TRBV7-9 12 NA NA TGTGCCAGCAGCTTATCTGCTACGCCCCTCCACTTT CASSLSATPLHF
TRBJ2-7 TRBV5-1 14 TRBD1 NA TGCGCCAGCAGCATGGGACAGGGGGCAGGCGAGCAGTACTTC CASSMGQGAGEQYF
TRBJ2-5 TRBV29-1 10 NA many TGCAGCGCAACAGTCGAGACCCAGTACTTC CSATVETQYF
TRBJ2-7 TRBV2 15 NA once TGTGCCAGCAGCGACCTCAGGGGTAATTCCTACGAGCAGTACTTC CASSDLRGNSYEQYF
TRBJ1-1 TRBV10-3 15 NA NA TGTGCCATCAGTGACGCTTCCGGGGGGAACACTGAAGCTTTCTTT CAISDASGGNTEAFF
TRBJ1-1 TRBV29-1 17 TRBD1 few TGCAGCGTTGAAACGATGGTCAGGGGGCTTCAGGACACTGAAGCTTTCTTT CSVETMVRGLQDTEAFF
TRBJ2-1 TRBV19 14 NA NA TGTGCCAGTAGTGTACGGGAGTGGATGGATGAGCAGTTCTTC CASSVREWMDEQFF
TRBJ2-7 TRBV7-4 12 NA few TGTGCCAGCAGCCCCCAGGCCTACGAGCAGTACTTC CASSPQAYEQYF
TRBJ2-5 TRBV29-1 9 NA NA TGCAGCGTTGAAGAGTGGGGTAACTTC CSVEEWGNF
TRBJ2-3 TRBV29-1 14 TRBD1 NA TGCAGCGTTGAAAGGGCAGGGGGTCCAGATACGCAGTATTTT CSVERAGGPDTQYF
TRBJ2-7 TRBV20-1 14 TRBD2 few TGCAGTGCTAGATGGGCTAGCGGGAGAAACGAGCAGTACTTC CSARWASGRNEQYF
TRBJ1-6 TRBV19 15 NA medium-sized TGTGCCAGTAGTATTCAGCATGGCCCCTTGTCACCCCTCCACTTT CASSIQHGPLSPLHF
TRBJ1-2 TRBV9 14 NA NA TGTGCCAGCAGCGTAGGGAACAGCTTTTGGGGCTACACCTTC CASSVGNSFWGYTF
TRBJ2-3 TRBV20-1 15 TRBD2 NA TGCAGTGCTAGAACGGGGGGGCCAAGCACAGATACGCAGTATTTT CSARTGGPSTDTQYF
TRBJ2-2 TRBV20-1 13 NA many TGCAGTGCTATCCCGGAGAACACCGGGGAGCTGTTTTTT CSAIPENTGELFF
TRBJ1-2 TRBV5-4 14 TRBD1 many TGTGCCAGCAGCTGGGGGACAGGGGACTATGGCTACACCTTC CASSWGTGDYGYTF
TRBJ2-2 TRBV2 13 NA many TGTGCCAGCACTATGTCTGGCACCGGGGAGCTGTTTTTT CASTMSGTGELFF
TRBJ1-5 TRBV19 14 TRBD1 many TGTGCCAGTAGTGCGCAGGGGGATCTTCAGCCCCAGCATTTT CASSAQGDLQPQHF
TRBJ2-3 TRBV10-1 13 NA once TGCGCCAGTCGAACAAGGGCCGCAGATACGCAGTATTTT CASRTRAADTQYF
TRBJ1-1 TRBV2 13 TRBD1 few TGTGCCAGCAGGTACAGGGGCTTCACTGAAGCTTTCTTT CASRYRGFTEAFF
TRBJ1-5 TRBV24-1 14 NA NA TGTGCCACCAGTGCCCTCGGGAGCAATCAGCCCCAGCATTTT CATSALGSNQPQHF
TRBJ1-3 TRBV16 17 NA few TGTGCCAGCAGCCAAGATCCGAAAGGGGAAGGTGGAAACACCATATATTTT CASSQDPKGEGGNTIYF
TRBJ2-1 TRBV10-2 15 TRBD1 NA TGCGCCAGCAGCCCAGACAGGGTGGGCTACAATGAGCAGTTCTTC CASSPDRVGYNEQFF
TRBJ2-7 TRBV29-1 13 TRBD1 NA TGCAGCGTCCTCAGGGGGACGTCCTACGAGCAGTACTTC CSVLRGTSYEQYF
TRBJ2-1 TRBV14 15 TRBD2 many TGTGCCAGCAGCCCCTCAGCGGGGGGGGGCAATGAGCAGTTCTTC CASSPSAGGGNEQFF
TRBJ2-1 TRBV6-5 14 NA many TGTGCCAGCAGTTCCCCGACAGCCTACAATGAGCAGTTCTTC CASSSPTAYNEQFF
TRBJ2-1 TRBV20-1 9 NA many TGCAGTGCTAGGTATGAGCAGTTCTTC CSARYEQFF
TRBJ2-7 TRBV15 14 TRBD2 few TGTGCCACCAGCAGAGAGACCGGGACTAGCGAGCAGTACTTC CATSRETGTSEQYF
TRBJ1-4 TRBV29-1 15 NA NA TGCAGCGTTGTTATCCTTGGGGGGGCTAATGAAAAACTGTTTTTT CSVVILGGANEKLFF
TRBJ2-7 TRBV7-8 12 NA NA TGTGCCAGCAAACCCCAGGAGGGGGCCTTATCCTTC CASKPQEGALSF
TRBJ2-7 TRBV7-8 15 TRBD2 NA TGTGCCAGCAGGCCGGGGAGCGGGGGCCTCTACGAGCAGTACTTC CASRPGSGGLYEQYF
TRBJ2-7 TRBV5-6 14 NA many TGTGCCAGCAGCTCCGCCGGCGGCACCTACGAGCAGTACTTC CASSSAGGTYEQYF
TRBJ2-5 TRBV10-3 14 NA NA TGTGCCATCAGTGACGCAGGATACCAAGAGACCCAGTACTTC CAISDAGYQETQYF
TRBJ1-3 TRBV6-2/TRBV6-3 16 NA few TGTGCCAGCAGTTACTCGACCCCAGGAGCTGGAAACACCATATATTTT CASSYSTPGAGNTIYF
TRBJ1-1 TRBV9 16 TRBD1 NA TGTGCCAGCAGCGTAGGATCGGACAGGGGAGGGACTGAAGCTTTCTTT CASSVGSDRGGTEAFF
TRBJ2-1 TRBV2 15 NA many TGTGCCAGCAGTGAGGCAGGGGAGAACTACAATGAGCAGTTCTTC CASSEAGENYNEQFF
TRBJ1-4 TRBV5-6 14 NA NA TGTGCCAGCAGCACCGGGAGAGGAAATGAAAAACTGTTTTTT CASSTGRGNEKLFF
TRBJ2-7 TRBV7-9 15 NA NA TGTGCCAGCAGCCCTGTTTTGGGGAAAGGTTACGAGCAGTACTTC CASSPVLGKGYEQYF
TRBJ2-7 TRBV25-1 14 NA NA TGTGCCAGCAGCCCCCCCCAGGGCACCTACGAGCAGTACTTC CASSPPQGTYEQYF
TRBJ2-1 TRBV19 14 NA many TGTGCCAGTAGTATCGGTCTAGCCGGAGGAAGCCAGTTCTTC CASSIGLAGGSQFF
TRBJ2-1 TRBV9 13 NA many TGTGCCAGCAGCGGGGGGCCGTATAATGAGCAGTTCTTC CASSGGPYNEQFF
TRBJ2-5 TRBV2 18 NA few TGTGCCAGCAGTGCTCAATTAAATCGTAGAGGAAGTCAAGAGACCCAGTACTTC CASSAQLNRRGSQETQYF
TRBJ1-2 TRBV2 13 NA NA TGTGCCAGCACGTCTGGGACGAACTATGGCTACACCTTC CASTSGTNYGYTF
TRBJ1-5 TRBV19 16 NA once TGTGCCAGTAGTTCAAGTCAAGGGTTGGTTTATCAGCCCCAGCATTTT CASSSSQGLVYQPQHF
TRBJ2-5 TRBV15 15 TRBD1 many TGTGCCACCAGCAGTACAGGGGCCCTACAAGAGACCCAGTACTTC CATSSTGALQETQYF
TRBJ2-1 TRBV7-6 14 NA NA TGTGCCAGCAGCCGGGCCGACAGGACTACAGAGCAGTTCTTC CASSRADRTTEQFF
TRBJ2-7 TRBV29-1 11 NA NA TGCAGCGTTGCTTTAGGGAGCGAGCAGTACTTC CSVALGSEQYF
TRBJ2-3 TRBV7-3 13 NA few TGTGCCAGCAGCCGTGCTGGGGCAGATACGCAGTATTTT CASSRAGADTQYF
TRBJ2-3 TRBV7-2 16 TRBD2 NA TGTGCCAGCAGCTTAGCTGGGACTAGCAGGGCAGATACGCAGTATTTT CASSLAGTSRADTQYF
TRBJ1-5 TRBV6-2/TRBV6-3 15 NA many TGTGCCAGCAGTTACCTGGGAACGGACAATCAGCCCCAGCATTTT CASSYLGTDNQPQHF
TRBJ2-5 TRBV20-1 13 NA NA TGCAGTGCTGGCTGGGGGGCGCAAGAGACCCAGTACTTC CSAGWGAQETQYF